This TCR beta chain was observed in a study of blood T cells in healthy people across ages. Next came a second PCR, run for about 6 to 11 cycles, which used a sample-barcoded 5' primer along with a J-beta primer mix. TCRdb called the 5' RACE reads again in MiXCR, with one record for every CDR3 protein. The data contain 1.5 million to 1.9 million distinct CDR3 sequences, approximately 43% of them singletons. This clonotype was picked up a small number of times. The CDR3 is 16 amino acids. Losses at the gene ends were 5 bases for V and 0 bases for J; bases not matched to a gene: 10. Looked up from germline, CDR1 is SGHVS and CDR2 is FNYEAQ.

Sequenced material: blood. This sequence was found in a woman aged 18 to 35 in good health. This chain connects TRBV7-6 to TRBJ2-7, with 7 bases fitting TRBD2. The CDR3 loop reads CASSKLILATSYEQYF. In DNA, the CDR3 is TGTGCCAGCAGCAAGCTGATACTAGCGACCTCCTACGAGCAGTACTTC.